This T cell receptor beta chain was profiled in a study of siplizumab effects on memory and regulatory T cells (dated 2019 in TCRdb). Notes on the research overall: The study examined how the anti-CD2 antibody siplizumab affects alloreactive T-cell subsets in allogeneic mixed lymphocyte reactions built from human PBMCs.

Sorted unstimulated T cells and proliferating T cells recovered from mixed lymphocyte reactions underwent TCRbeta CDR3 sequencing. Fresh whole blood from approximately ten HLA-typed healthy donors was used to isolate PBMCs. Unstimulated CD4+ non-regulatory T cells were FACS-sorted to map the origin of alloreactive clones. V lost 4 bases and J lost 7 bases; the stretch between them is 7 bases long. There are 11 amino acids in the CDR3, from cysteine to phenylalanine inclusive. Of all the DNA, just the CDR3 is kept, 33 bases in frame from base 1. The germline V gene encodes CDR1 DFQATT and CDR2 SNEGSKA (reference sequence). The paper's findings and limits, for the study overall: Among mappable alloreactive CD4+ clones, an average Treg-derived fraction of around 71% was observed with siplizumab, compared with 25% to 30% in control reactions. Greater diversity appeared to be present in unstimulated naive T cells than in memory T cells, and a substantial contribution to the alloresponse seemed to be made by naive cells. A naive or memory phenotype could not be assigned to roughly 75-96% of proliferating CD4+ or CD8+ clones. Because sequences at frequencies below about 10^-5 were poorly captured, only a minor fraction of alloreactive clones could be mapped back to unstimulated subsets. The suppressive function of proliferating Tregs from siplizumab cultures was not functionally confirmed. Siplizumab significantly reduced the cumulative frequency of alloreactive sequences traceable to unstimulated CD4+ memory T cells.

To prepare the library, the immunoSEQ multiplex PCR assay was applied. Approximately 10^5 TCR templates per sample were assayed by the deep sequencing platform. Genomic DNA extracted from sorted T cells was the material used for TCRbeta CDR3 sequencing. The study's own analysis went as follows. The R programming language was used for the clonal analysis of the TCRbeta CDR3 data. Alloreactive CD4+ and CD8+ clones were identified by comparing unstimulated samples to CFSE-low samples taken after the reaction. By matching sequences to the repertoires of sorted unstimulated Treg and non-Treg cells, each alloreactive CD4+ clone was assigned a regulatory or non-regulatory origin. TCRdb obtained this table from immuneACCESS and retained in-frame rearrangements with V and J assigned. These tables miss some clones; where compared with another copy, unresolved V genes account for less than half of the shortfall, and the remainder is unexplained. Clonal size and the V and J genes are those of that table, whereas D and trimming came from the DNA. The sample data list around 86,000 clones, and 94% of these were observed just once. Roughly 0.3% of the sample rests with the top ten.

A word on this clone: Its antigen specificity is not known. Nothing much larger sits one base from this clone, and base qualities are not available.

The sample was non-Treg CD4+ T cells sorted from blood. According to the study, the label for this sample's cell subset or site signals: FACS-sorted unstimulated CD4+ non-regulatory T cells. This TCR was recovered from a human donor in good health. Here the chain combines TRBV20-1 and TRBJ2-2; tentative D gene TRBD2, with 5 bases matching. The nucleotide sequence reads as follows: TGCAGTGCTACGGGGTTCGGGGAGCTGTTTTTT. Its product reads: CSATGFGELFF.